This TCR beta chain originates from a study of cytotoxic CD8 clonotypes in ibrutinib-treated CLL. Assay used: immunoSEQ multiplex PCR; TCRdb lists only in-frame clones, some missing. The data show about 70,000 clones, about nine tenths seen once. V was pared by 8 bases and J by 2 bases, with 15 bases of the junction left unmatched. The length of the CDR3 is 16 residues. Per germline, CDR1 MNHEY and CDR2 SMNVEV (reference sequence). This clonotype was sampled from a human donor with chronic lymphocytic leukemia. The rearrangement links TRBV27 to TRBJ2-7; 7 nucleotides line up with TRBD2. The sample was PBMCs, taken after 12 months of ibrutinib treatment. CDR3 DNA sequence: TGTGCCAGCGCTCCTCGTGGGGGAGGGCGCACCTACGAGCAGTACTTC. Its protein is CASAPRGGGRTYEQYF.